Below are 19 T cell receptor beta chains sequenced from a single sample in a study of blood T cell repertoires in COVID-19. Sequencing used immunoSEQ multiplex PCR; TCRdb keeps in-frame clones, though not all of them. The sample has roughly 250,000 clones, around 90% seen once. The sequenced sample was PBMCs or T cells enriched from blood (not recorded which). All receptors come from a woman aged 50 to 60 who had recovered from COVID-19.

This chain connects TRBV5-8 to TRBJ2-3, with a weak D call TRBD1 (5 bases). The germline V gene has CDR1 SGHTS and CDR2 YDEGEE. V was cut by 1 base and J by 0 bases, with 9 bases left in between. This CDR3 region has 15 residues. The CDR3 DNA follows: TGTGCCAGCAGCTTGCAGGGTCCTAGCACAGATACGCAGTATTTT. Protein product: CASSLQGPSTDTQYF.

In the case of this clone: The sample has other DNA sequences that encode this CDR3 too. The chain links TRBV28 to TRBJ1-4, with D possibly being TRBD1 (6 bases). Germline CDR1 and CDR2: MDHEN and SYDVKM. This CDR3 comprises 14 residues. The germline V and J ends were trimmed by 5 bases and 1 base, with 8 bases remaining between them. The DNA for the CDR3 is TGTGCCAGCAGTCTAGGGGGAACTAATGAAAAACTGTTTTTT. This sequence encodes CASSLGGTNEKLFF.

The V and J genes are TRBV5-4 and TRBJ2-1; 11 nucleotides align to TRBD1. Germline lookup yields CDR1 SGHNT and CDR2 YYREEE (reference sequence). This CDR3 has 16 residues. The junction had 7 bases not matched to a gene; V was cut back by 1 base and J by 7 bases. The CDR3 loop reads CASSLLRTGGLNEQFF. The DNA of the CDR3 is TGTGCCAGCAGCTTGCTTAGGACAGGGGGCTTGAATGAGCAGTTCTTC. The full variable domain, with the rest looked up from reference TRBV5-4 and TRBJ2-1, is ETGVTQSPTHLIKTRGQQVTLRCSSQSGHNTVSWYQQALGQGPQFIFQYYREEENGRGNFPPRFSGLQFPNYSSELNVNALELDDSALYLCASSLLRTGGLNEQFFGPGTRLTVL.

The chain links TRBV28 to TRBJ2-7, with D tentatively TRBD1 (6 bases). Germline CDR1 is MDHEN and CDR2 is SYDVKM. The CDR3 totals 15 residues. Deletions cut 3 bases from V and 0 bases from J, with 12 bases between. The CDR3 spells CASSFLRGDSYEQYF. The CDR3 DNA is TGTGCCAGCAGTTTCCTCAGGGGCGACTCCTACGAGCAGTACTTC.

The CDR3 here is CASSQLNRGRYGYTF. Written as DNA, the CDR3 is TGTGCCAGCAGCCAGCTGAACAGGGGACGGTATGGCTACACCTTC. This chain uses TRBV3-1 (or the pseudogene TRBV3-2) with TRBJ1-2; the match to TRBD1 covers 7 bases. The CDR3 covers 15 residues. V was clipped by 3 bases and J by 5 bases; unmatched bases: 9. CDR1 and CDR2 from the germline V gene are LGHDT and YNNKEL (reference sequence).

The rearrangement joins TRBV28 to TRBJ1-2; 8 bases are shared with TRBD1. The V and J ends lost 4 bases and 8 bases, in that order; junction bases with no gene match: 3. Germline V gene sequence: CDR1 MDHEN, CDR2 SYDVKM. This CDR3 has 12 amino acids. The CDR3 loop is CASSSGTGGYTF. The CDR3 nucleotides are TGTGCCAGCAGTTCCGGGACAGGAGGCTACACCTTC.

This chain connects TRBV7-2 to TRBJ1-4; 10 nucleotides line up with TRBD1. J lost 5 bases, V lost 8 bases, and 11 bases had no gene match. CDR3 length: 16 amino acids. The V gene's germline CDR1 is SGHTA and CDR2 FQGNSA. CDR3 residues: CASAWTGTGVNEKLFF. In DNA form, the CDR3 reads TGTGCCAGCGCATGGACGGGGACAGGGGTGAATGAAAAACTGTTTTTT.

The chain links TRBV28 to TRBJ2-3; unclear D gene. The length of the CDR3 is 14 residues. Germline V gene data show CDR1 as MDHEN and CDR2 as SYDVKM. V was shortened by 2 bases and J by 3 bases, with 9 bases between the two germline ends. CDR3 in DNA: TGTGCCAGCAGTTTAGGTGGGCCGACAGATACGCAGTATTTT. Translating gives CASSLGGPTDTQYF.

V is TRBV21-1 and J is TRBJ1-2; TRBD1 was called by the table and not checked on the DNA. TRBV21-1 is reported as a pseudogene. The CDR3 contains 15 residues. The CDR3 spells CASSKDDRVPGGYTF. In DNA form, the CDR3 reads TGTGCCAGCAGCAAAGACGACAGGGTTCCAGGTGGCTACACCTTC.

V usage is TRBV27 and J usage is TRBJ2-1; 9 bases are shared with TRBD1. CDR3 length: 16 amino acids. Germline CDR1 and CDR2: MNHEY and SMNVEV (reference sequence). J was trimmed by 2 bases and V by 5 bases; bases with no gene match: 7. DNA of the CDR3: TGTGCCAGCAGTCTCCTCCGGGACAGGGCCTACAATGAGCAGTTCTTC. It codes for CASSLLRDRAYNEQFF.

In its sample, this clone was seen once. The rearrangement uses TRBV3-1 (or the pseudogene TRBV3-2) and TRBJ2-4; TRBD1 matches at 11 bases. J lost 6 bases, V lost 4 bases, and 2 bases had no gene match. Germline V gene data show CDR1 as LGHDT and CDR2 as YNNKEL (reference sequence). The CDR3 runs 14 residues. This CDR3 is CASSRGQGGNIQYF. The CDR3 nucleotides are TGTGCCAGCAGCCGGGGACAGGGGGGAAACATTCAGTACTTC.

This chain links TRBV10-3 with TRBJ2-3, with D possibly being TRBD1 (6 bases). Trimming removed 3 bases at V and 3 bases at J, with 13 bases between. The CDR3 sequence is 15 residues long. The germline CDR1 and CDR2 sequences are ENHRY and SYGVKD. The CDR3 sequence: CAISDTDRGTDTQYF. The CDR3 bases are TGTGCCATCAGTGACACGGACAGAGGGACAGATACGCAGTATTTT.

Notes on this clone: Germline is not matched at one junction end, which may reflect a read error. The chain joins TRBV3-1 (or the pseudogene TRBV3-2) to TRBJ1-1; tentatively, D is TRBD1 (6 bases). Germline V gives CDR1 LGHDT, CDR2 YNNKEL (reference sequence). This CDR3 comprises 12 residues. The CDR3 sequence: CASSHLNRDALF. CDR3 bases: TGTGCCAGCAGCCACCTTAACAGGGACGCTCTCTTT.

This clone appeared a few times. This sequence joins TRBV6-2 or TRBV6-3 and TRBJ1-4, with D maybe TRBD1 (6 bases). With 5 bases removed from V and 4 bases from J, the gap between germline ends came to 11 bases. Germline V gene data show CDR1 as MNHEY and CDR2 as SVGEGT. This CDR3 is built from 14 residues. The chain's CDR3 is CASSPTGFNEKLFF. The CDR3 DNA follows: TGTGCCAGCAGTCCGACAGGCTTTAATGAAAAACTGTTTTTT.

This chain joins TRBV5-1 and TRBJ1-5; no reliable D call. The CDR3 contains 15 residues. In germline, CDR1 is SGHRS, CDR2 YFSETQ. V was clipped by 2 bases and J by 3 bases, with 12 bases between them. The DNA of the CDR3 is TGCGCCAGCAGCTTTTCTTCGGGAGTCAATCAGCCCCAGCATTTT. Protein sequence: CASSFSSGVNQPQHF.

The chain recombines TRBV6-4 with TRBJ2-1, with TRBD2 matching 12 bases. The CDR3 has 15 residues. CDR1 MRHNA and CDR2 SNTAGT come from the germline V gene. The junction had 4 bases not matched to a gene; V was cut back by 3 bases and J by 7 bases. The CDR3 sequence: CASSESLAGGNEQFF. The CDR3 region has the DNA TGTGCCAGCAGTGAGTCTCTAGCGGGAGGGAATGAGCAGTTCTTC.

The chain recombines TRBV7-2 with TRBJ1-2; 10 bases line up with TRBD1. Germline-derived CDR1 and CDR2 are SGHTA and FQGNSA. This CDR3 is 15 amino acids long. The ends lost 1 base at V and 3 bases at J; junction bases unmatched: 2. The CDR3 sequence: CASSLGGTGDYGYTF. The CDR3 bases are TGTGCCAGCAGCTTAGGTGGGACAGGGGACTATGGCTACACCTTC. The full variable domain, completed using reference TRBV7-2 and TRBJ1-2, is GAGVSQSPSNKVTEKGKDVELRCDPISGHTALYWYRQSLGQGLEFLIYFQGNSAPDKSGLPSDRFSAERTGGSVSTLTIQRTQQEDSAVYLCASSLGGTGDYGYTFGSGTRLTVV.

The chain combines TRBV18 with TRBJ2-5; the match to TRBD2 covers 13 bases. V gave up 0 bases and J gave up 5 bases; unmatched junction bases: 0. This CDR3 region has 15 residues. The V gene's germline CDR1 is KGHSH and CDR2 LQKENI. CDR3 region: CASSPPGLAGETQYF. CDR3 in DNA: TGTGCCAGCTCACCACCGGGACTAGCGGGGGAGACCCAGTACTTC.

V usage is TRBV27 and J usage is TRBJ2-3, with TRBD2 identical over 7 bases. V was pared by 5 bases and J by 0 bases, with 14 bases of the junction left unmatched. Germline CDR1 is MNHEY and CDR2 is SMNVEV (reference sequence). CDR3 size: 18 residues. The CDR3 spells CASSPAVRAGASTDTQYF. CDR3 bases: TGTGCCAGCAGTCCAGCTGTACGTGCGGGAGCTAGCACAGATACGCAGTATTTT.